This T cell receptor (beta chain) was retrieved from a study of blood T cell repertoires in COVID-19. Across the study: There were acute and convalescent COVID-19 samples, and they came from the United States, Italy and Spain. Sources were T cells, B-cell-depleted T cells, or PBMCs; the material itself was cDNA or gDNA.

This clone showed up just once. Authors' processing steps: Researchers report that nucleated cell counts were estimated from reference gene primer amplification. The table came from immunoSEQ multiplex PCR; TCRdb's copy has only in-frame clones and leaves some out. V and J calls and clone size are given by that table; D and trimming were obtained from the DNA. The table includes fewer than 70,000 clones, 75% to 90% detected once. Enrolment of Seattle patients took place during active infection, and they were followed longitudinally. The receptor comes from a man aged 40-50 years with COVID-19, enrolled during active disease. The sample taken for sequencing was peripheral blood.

CDR3 loop: CASSSDGGSGNTIYF. The CDR3 DNA reads TGTGCCAGCAGCTCCGACGGGGGTTCGGGAAACACCATATATTTT. The gene calls are TRBV7-6 and TRBJ1-3, with TRBD1 as a possible D gene (5 bases). Trimming cost V 4 bases and J 4 bases, with 14 bases left between them. Germline CDR1 SGHVS, CDR2 FNYEAQ. The CDR3 covers 15 residues.